Listed below are T cell receptor beta chains from one sample, sequenced in a study of OX40 agonist ivuxolimab in advanced cancers. Repertoires were generated with immunoSEQ multiplex PCR, while TCRdb's copy carries only in-frame clones and drops some. The repertoire holds 68,000 or so clones, with roughly 80% as singletons. Here the sequenced sample was CD4+ or CD8+ T cells sorted from blood, taken in a trial of the OX40 agonist ivuxolimab. Receptors originate from an adult with an advanced solid tumor such as melanoma, head and neck, liver or kidney cancer. CDR3s include the opening cysteine and the closing phenylalanine or tryptophan. D genes are given only for firm matches. The size field is filled for only some rows; it gives once, few, many or a size class.

clone_size j_call d_call v_call cdr3_nt cdr3_aa
- TRBJ2-1 TRBD1 TRBV19 TGTGCCAGTAGTACGTCCGGGACAGGGGCATCCGCGAATGAGCAGTTCTTC CASSTSGTGASANEQFF
- TRBJ2-5 - TRBV18 TGTGCCAGCTCACCTAACCGGGGGGAGACCCAGTACTTC CASSPNRGETQYF
- TRBJ1-4 - TRBV18 TGTGCCAGCTCACCTGCGGGAGCAACTAATGAAAAACTGTTTTTT CASSPAGATNEKLFF
few TRBJ2-7 TRBD1 TRBV15 TGTGCCACCAGCAGAGGAGGGACAGGGGGCAACGAGCAGTACTTC CATSRGGTGGNEQYF
once TRBJ2-5 - TRBV4-3 TGCGCCAGCAGCCAAGATCTACGAAAGACCCAGTACTTC CASSQDLRKTQYF
- TRBJ2-7 - TRBV30 TGTGCCTGGAGCCCCCAGGCCTACGAGCAGTACTTC CAWSPQAYEQYF
- TRBJ2-7 - TRBV6-1 TGTGCCAGCAGTGAAATACTCTCCGGGACACCTCGCTACGAGCAGTACTTC CASSEILSGTPRYEQYF
- TRBJ1-4 - TRBV18 TGTGCCAGCTCACCGGACATTACGAATGAAAAACTGTTTTTT CASSPDITNEKLFF
- TRBJ2-3 TRBD2 TRBV11-3 TGTGCCAGCAGCCCCGGGGGGGCAGATACGCAGTATTTT CASSPGGADTQYF
- TRBJ2-2 TRBD1 TRBV4-2 TGTGCCAGCAGCCAAGGGGACAGGGGGCGGGCCGGGGAGCTGTTTTTT CASSQGDRGRAGELFF
few TRBJ2-7 TRBD2 TRBV7-2 TGTGCCAGCAGCCCTATACGGGACTACTCGACCTACGAGCAGTACTTC CASSPIRDYSTYEQYF
- TRBJ1-5 - TRBV7-2 TGTGCCAGCAGCTTAGCACATGGGAAAGGAGACTATAGCAATCAGCCCCAGCATTTT CASSLAHGKGDYSNQPQHF
- TRBJ1-5 - TRBV2 TGTGCCAGCGGGAGACACGCGGGGGATCAGCCCCAGCATTTT CASGRHAGDQPQHF
- TRBJ2-5 - TRBV28 TGTGCCAGCAGTCCTCGGGGGCGAGGGGCAGAGACCCAGTACTTC CASSPRGRGAETQYF
- TRBJ2-7 - TRBV19 TGTGCCAGTAGTATAGAAACGGGAGTGCGGGAGCAGTACTTC CASSIETGVREQYF
- TRBJ2-5 - TRBV7-2 TGTGCCAGCAGCTTCCTACGCGGGTTCGAGACCCAGTACTTC CASSFLRGFETQYF
- TRBJ1-2 TRBD1 TRBV6-5 TGTGCCAGCAGTTACTCTCGGACAGGGGGTAACTATGGCTACACCTTC CASSYSRTGGNYGYTF
- TRBJ2-1 - TRBV4-1 TGCGCCAGCAGCCAAAGCCCGGGGGCTACCTACAATGAGCAGTTCTTC CASSQSPGATYNEQFF
- TRBJ2-7 TRBD2 TRBV19 TGTGCCAGTAGTATAGCATCCCGCGGGAGCGAGCAGTACTTC CASSIASRGSEQYF
once TRBJ1-1 TRBD1 TRBV7-9 TGTGCCAGCAGCCCGCACTTGGGACAGGATAACACTGAAGCTTTCTTT CASSPHLGQDNTEAFF
- TRBJ2-7 - TRBV29-1 TGCAGCGTCCAGCTGGGGCACCGAAGCTCCTACGAGCAGTACTTC CSVQLGHRSSYEQYF
- TRBJ1-5 - TRBV7-9 TGTGCCAGCAGCTTAGGCGTCAGCACGAATCAGCCCCAGCATTTT CASSLGVSTNQPQHF
- TRBJ1-3 - TRBV7-8 TGTGCCAGCAGCTTCGGGCAGGGTAGAAACACCATATATTTT CASSFGQGRNTIYF
few TRBJ2-3 - TRBV11-2 TGTGCCAGCAGCCTAAACCCCCGGGCCACAGATACGCAGTATTTT CASSLNPRATDTQYF
- TRBJ2-1 - TRBV30 TGTGCCTGGAGTGCCTACAATGAGCAGTTCTTC CAWSAYNEQFF
- TRBJ1-1 - TRBV27 TGTGCCAGCAGTTTATTTGGGGCAGGGTATGGCACTGAAGCTTTCTTT CASSLFGAGYGTEAFF
- TRBJ1-3 - TRBV28 TGTGCCAGCACGAGAGGGAACGGAAACACCATATATTTT CASTRGNGNTIYF
once TRBJ2-1 TRBD1 TRBV7-3 TGTGCCAGCAGCCTAGGACAGGGGGCCTACAATGAGCAGTTCTTC CASSLGQGAYNEQFF
- TRBJ2-7 - TRBV2 TGTGCCAGCAGTTGGACAGTTACCTACGAGCAGTACTTC CASSWTVTYEQYF
- TRBJ1-1 TRBD1 TRBV6-5 TGTGCCAGCAGACGGACAGGGGAGAACACTGAAGCTTTCTTT CASRRTGENTEAFF
- TRBJ2-5 - TRBV10-1 TGCGCCAGCAGTGAGTCGGGGTCCGCGGGAAGGGAGACCCAGTACTTC CASSESGSAGRETQYF
- TRBJ1-4 - TRBV2 TGTGCCAGCATGAGGATGCAGAATCAAAGGGGTGAAAAACTGTTTTTT CASMRMQNQRGEKLFF
- TRBJ2-7 - TRBV4-3 TGCGCCAGCAGCCAAGCCGAGGATGAGAGTGAGCAGTACTTC CASSQAEDESEQYF
- TRBJ1-2 TRBD1 TRBV7-6 TGTGCCAGCAGCGTCGTTCCCGGGACAGGGACGGGTTGGAACTATGGCTACACCTTC CASSVVPGTGTGWNYGYTF
- TRBJ2-1 - TRBV6-7 TGTGCCAGCAGTTACGACGTGGGCAGGGGCAATGAGCAGTTCTTC CASSYDVGRGNEQFF
- TRBJ2-7 - TRBV6-5 TGTGCCAGCAGTTATTACGGGGAGTCCTACGAGCAGTACTTC CASSYYGESYEQYF
- TRBJ2-7 TRBD1 TRBV2 TGTGCCGGATCAAACAGGGGGCGCGTCTCCGAGCAGTACTTC CAGSNRGRVSEQYF
- TRBJ2-1 TRBD2 TRBV5-1 TGCGCCAGCAGCTTGCTCACTAGCGCCAACTACAATGAGCAGTTCTTC CASSLLTSANYNEQFF
- TRBJ2-2 - TRBV7-6 TGTGCCAGCAGCTTTAAGGACACCGGGGAGCTGTTTTTT CASSFKDTGELFF
- TRBJ2-2 - TRBV4-1 TGCGCCAGCAGCCAAGACCCCGAGGACGGGGAGCTGTTTTTT CASSQDPEDGELFF
- TRBJ2-1 TRBD2 TRBV7-2 TGTGCCAGCAGGCTCGGGGGGGGCAATGAGCAGTTCTTC CASRLGGGNEQFF
few TRBJ1-6 - TRBV27 TGTGCCAGCAGTTTAAGGTCACTAGCATCACCCCTCCACTTT CASSLRSLASPLHF
- TRBJ2-3 TRBD2 TRBV5-6 TGTGCCAGCAGCTTGGTTGCGGGGGATACAGATACGCAGTATTTT CASSLVAGDTDTQYF